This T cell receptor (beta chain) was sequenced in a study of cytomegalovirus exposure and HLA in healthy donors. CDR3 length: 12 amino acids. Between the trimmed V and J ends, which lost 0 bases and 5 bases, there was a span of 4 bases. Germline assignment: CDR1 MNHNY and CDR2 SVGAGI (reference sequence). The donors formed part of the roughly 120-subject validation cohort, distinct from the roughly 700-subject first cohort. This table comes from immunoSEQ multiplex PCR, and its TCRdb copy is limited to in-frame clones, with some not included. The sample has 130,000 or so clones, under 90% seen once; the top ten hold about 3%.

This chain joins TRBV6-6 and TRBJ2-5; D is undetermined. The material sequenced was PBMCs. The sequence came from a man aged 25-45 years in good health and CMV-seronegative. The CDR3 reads CASSYSGETQYF. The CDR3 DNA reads TGTGCCAGCAGTTACTCCGGGGAGACCCAGTACTTC.